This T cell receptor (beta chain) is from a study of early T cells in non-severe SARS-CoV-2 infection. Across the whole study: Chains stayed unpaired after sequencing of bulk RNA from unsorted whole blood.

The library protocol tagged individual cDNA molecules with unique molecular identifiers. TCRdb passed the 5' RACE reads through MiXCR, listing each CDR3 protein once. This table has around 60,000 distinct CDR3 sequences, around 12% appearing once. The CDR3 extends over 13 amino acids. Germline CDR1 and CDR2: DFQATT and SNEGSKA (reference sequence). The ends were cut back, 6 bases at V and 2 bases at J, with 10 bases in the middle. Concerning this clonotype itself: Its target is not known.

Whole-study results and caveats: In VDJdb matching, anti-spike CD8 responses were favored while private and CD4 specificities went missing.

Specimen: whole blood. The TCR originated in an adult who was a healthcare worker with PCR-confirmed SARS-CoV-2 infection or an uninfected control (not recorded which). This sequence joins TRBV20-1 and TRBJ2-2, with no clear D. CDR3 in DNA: TGCAGTGCGATCTGGGAAAACACCGGGGAGCTGTTTTTT. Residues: CSAIWENTGELFF.